Presented here are 25 T cell receptor beta chains from one specimen sequenced in a study of blood T cell repertoires in COVID-19. This table comes from immunoSEQ multiplex PCR, and its TCRdb copy is limited to in-frame clones, with some not included. The data show around 300,000 clones, with about nine tenths seen just once and 1.9% held by the top ten. Sequencing was carried out using PBMCs or T cells enriched from blood (not recorded which). These receptors came from a woman aged 60-75 years who had recovered from COVID-19.

CDR3 bases: TGTGCCAGCAGTTTATCAGTGGGCTACGGAATATCTAGCACAGATACGCAGTATTTT. Residues: CASSLSVGYGISSTDTQYF. The chain employs TRBV28 and TRBJ2-3; D is uncertain. Deletions cut 1 base from V and 0 bases from J, with 20 bases between. CDR1 is MDHEN and CDR2 is SYDVKM in the germline V gene. CDR3 length equals 19 residues.

This clone was detected only once. This chain links TRBV30 with TRBJ1-5; D call uncertain. The V and J ends lost 0 bases and 11 bases respectively, with 14 bases between them. Per germline, CDR1 GTSNPN and CDR2 SVGIG (reference sequence). There are 13 residues in the CDR3. CDR3 coding DNA: TGTGCCTGGAGTGTCAGTGGACTCCCCGCCCAGCATTTT. As protein: CAWSVSGLPAQHF.

V gene TRBV7-3 combines with J gene TRBJ2-5; D may be TRBD2 (7 bases). This CDR3 spans 15 amino acids. Germline lookup yields CDR1 SGHTA and CDR2 FQGTGA. V was clipped by 5 bases and J by 3 bases, with 16 bases between them. The CDR3 nucleotides are TGTGCCAGCAGCCCTGGAGGGGGGGGCGAAGAGACCCAGTACTTC. The encoded protein is CASSPGGGGEETQYF. Supplemented by reference TRBV7-3 and TRBJ2-5, the full variable domain reads GAGVSQTPSNKVTEKGKYVELRCDPISGHTALYWYRQSLGQGPEFLIYFQGTGAADDSGLPNDRFFAVRPEGSVSTLKIQRTERGDSAVYLCASSPGGGGEETQYFGPGTRLLVL.

The CDR3 protein is CASSRATGNTEAFF. CDR3 bases: TGTGCCAGCAGTCGGGCGACAGGGAACACTGAAGCTTTCTTT. The chain has TRBV5-6 and TRBJ1-1, with D perhaps matching TRBD1 (6 bases). Between the trimmed V and J ends, which lost 5 bases and 1 base, there was a span of 12 bases. Germline V CDR1 and CDR2: SGHDT, YYEEEE. CDR3 length: 14 residues.

The V call is TRBV28, the J call TRBJ2-1, with D possibly being TRBD1 (7 bases). Germline CDR1 is MDHEN and CDR2 is SYDVKM. Deletions cut 4 bases from V and 4 bases from J, with 14 bases between. The CDR3 runs 15 residues. The DNA for the CDR3 is TGTGCCAGCAGTTCCGCAGGGGGGAAGTACAATGAGCAGTTCTTC. This sequence encodes CASSSAGGKYNEQFF.

The gene calls are TRBV28 and TRBJ2-7; maybe TRBD2 (6 bases). The germline V gene encodes CDR1 MDHEN and CDR2 SYDVKM. The CDR3 contains 17 residues. The ends were cut back, 1 base at V and 12 bases at J, with 28 bases in the middle. The CDR3 protein is CASSLFADLSYGGDRYF. For the CDR3, the DNA is TGTGCCAGCAGTTTATTTGCTGACCTCTCCTACGGCGGGGATCGGTACTTC. Full variable domain (rest looked up from reference TRBV28 and TRBJ2-7): DVKVTQSSRYLVKRTGEKVFLECVQDMDHENMFWYRQDPGLGLRLIYFSYDVKMKEKGDIPEGYSVSREKKERFSLILESASTNQTSMYLCASSLFADLSYGGDRYFGPGTRLTVT.

The chain couples TRBV7-8 to TRBJ1-5; D remains unclear. The CDR3 extends over 16 amino acids. The V gene's germline CDR1 is SGHVS and CDR2 FQNEAQ. V gave up 5 bases and J gave up 1 base, with 15 bases separating them. CDR3 protein: CASSPTGVRSNQPQHF. Written as DNA, the CDR3 is TGTGCCAGCAGCCCAACGGGAGTCAGGAGCAATCAGCCCCAGCATTTT.

This chain connects TRBV6-5 to TRBJ1-4, with D possibly TRBD1 on 6 matching bases. V shed 6 bases and J shed 7 bases, with 15 bases lying between them. The germline gives CDR1 MNHEY, CDR2 SVGAGI. The CDR3 runs to 14 residues. The CDR3 sequence: CASRPGVIGEKLFF. The CDR3 DNA is TGTGCCAGCAGGCCAGGGGTAATCGGTGAAAAACTGTTTTTT.

The chain employs TRBV30 and TRBJ2-7; 9 bases map to TRBD1. With 4 bases clipped from V and 5 bases from J, the junction kept 9 bases outside the gene matches. The CDR3 covers 14 residues. Germline V gene lookup returns CDR1 GTSNPN and CDR2 SVGIG (reference sequence). The CDR3 loop is CAWTFRDRDHEQYF. In nucleotides, the CDR3 is TGTGCCTGGACCTTCCGGGACAGGGATCACGAGCAGTACTTC.

The chain combines TRBV7-2 with TRBJ1-6, with D perhaps TRBD1 (6 bases). From germline, CDR1 is SGHTA and CDR2 FQGNSA. Trimming pared 2 bases from V and 7 bases from J, leaving 15 bases between. The CDR3 length is 16 residues. Here the CDR3 reads CASSLWPPGQNSPLHF. CDR3 DNA sequence: TGTGCCAGCAGCTTATGGCCCCCGGGACAAAATTCACCCCTCCACTTT.

V gene TRBV18 combines with J gene TRBJ2-7; TRBD2 aligns across 10 bases. This CDR3 comprises 17 residues. V shed 3 bases and J 5 bases; nucleotides not matched to a gene: 13. Germline V lookup: CDR1 KGHSH, CDR2 LQKENI. The chain's CDR3 is CASSPKAQSSGRNEQYF. CDR3 sequence (DNA): TGTGCCAGCTCACCTAAAGCGCAGTCTAGCGGGAGAAACGAGCAGTACTTC.

This chain connects TRBV28 to TRBJ1-1; 7 bases line up with TRBD1. This CDR3 is built from 12 residues. Germline lookup yields CDR1 MDHEN and CDR2 SYDVKM. V was pared by 3 bases and J by 10 bases, with 5 bases of the junction left unmatched. The CDR3 loop reads CASSLRQGVAFF. As DNA, the CDR3 is TGTGCCAGCAGTTTGAGACAGGGAGTAGCTTTCTTT.

This clone was seen a single time. This chain joins TRBV15 and TRBJ2-7, with TRBD1 matching over 7 bases. The V gene end was trimmed by 2 bases and the J gene end by 3 bases; junction bases not matched to a gene: 10. The CDR3 is 16 residues long. The germline CDR1 and CDR2 sequences are LNHNV and YYDKDF (reference sequence). In DNA, the CDR3 is TGTGCCACCAGCAGATCGACAGGGCTCTTAGTCTACGAGCAGTACTTC. Protein product: CATSRSTGLLVYEQYF.

The chain combines TRBV7-9 with TRBJ2-3; 11 bases are a match to TRBD2. Germline V gives CDR1 SEHNR, CDR2 FQNEAQ (reference sequence). After removal of 5 bases from V and 4 bases from J, the junction contained 5 bases not matched to a gene. The CDR3 length is 15 residues. CDR3 sequence (DNA): TGTGCCAGCAGCACGACTAGCGGGAACGCAGATACGCAGTATTTT. This sequence encodes CASSTTSGNADTQYF.

The CDR3 DNA reads as TGTGCCAGCAGTACGCGCAGGGACAACACAGATACGCAGTATTTT. This gives the protein CASSTRRDNTDTQYF. This chain joins TRBV27 and TRBJ2-3; tentatively, D is TRBD1 (6 bases). Germline CDR1 is MNHEY and CDR2 is SMNVEV (reference sequence). CDR3 length: 15 amino acids. Trimming pared 5 bases from V and 2 bases from J, leaving 14 bases between.

The rearrangement links TRBV29-1 to TRBJ1-2; D is uncertain. Germline-derived CDR1 and CDR2 are SQVTM and ANQGSEA. CDR3 length equals 15 residues. V lost 6 bases to trimming and J lost 4 bases, with 21 bases between them. In DNA form, the CDR3 reads TGCAGCGTATCCCCCGAGGAGAGTTCGGGCTATGGCTACACCTTC. It encodes CSVSPEESSGYGYTF.

The V gene is TRBV24-1, the J gene TRBJ2-1, with TRBD1 identical over 8 bases. Germline CDR1 and CDR2: KGHDR and SFDVKD. V dropped 3 bases and J dropped 8; count of bases not matched to a gene: 8. The CDR3 contains 15 residues. Written as DNA, the CDR3 is TGTGCCACCAGTGATAAAGGACAGGGAATACATGAGCAGTTCTTC. It is translated as CATSDKGQGIHEQFF.

This clone has a single count. The chain uses TRBV27 and TRBJ1-1; D uncertain. The CDR3 totals 13 residues. The germline gives CDR1 MNHEY, CDR2 SMNVEV (reference sequence). V lost 7 bases, J lost 0 bases, and 9 bases lay in between. The CDR3 region has the DNA TGTGCCAGCAAGAAACTCTTGAACACTGAAGCTTTCTTT. The encoded protein is CASKKLLNTEAFF.

This clone has a handful of counts. The chain links TRBV4-2 to TRBJ2-1; 8 bases line up with TRBD2. V gave up 2 bases and J gave up 6 bases; unmatched junction bases: 9. The germline V gene encodes CDR1 LGHNA and CDR2 YNFKEQ. This CDR3 region has 16 residues. The CDR3 nucleotides read TGTGCCAGCAGCCAAACCCCCGGGGGGGCAGGCAATGAGCAGTTCTTC. Translated, it gives CASSQTPGGAGNEQFF.

This chain connects TRBV5-1 to TRBJ1-1; no definite D call. The CDR3 loop spans 14 amino acids. Germline values: CDR1 SGHRS, CDR2 YFSETQ. V lost 1 base, J lost 4 bases, and 11 bases lay in between. The CDR3 coding sequence is TGCGCCAGCAGCTTGACCGGTGACATCACTGAAGCTTTCTTT. Amino acid sequence: CASSLTGDITEAFF. Looking up the rest from reference TRBV5-1 and TRBJ1-1 gives the full variable domain: KAGVTQTPRYLIKTRGQQVTLSCSPISGHRSVSWYQQTPGQGLQFLFEYFSETQRNKGNFPGRFSGRQFSNSRSEMNVSTLELGDSALYLCASSLTGDITEAFFGQGTRLTVV.

The rearrangement joins TRBV2 to TRBJ1-1; D call uncertain. Trimming stripped 7 bases from V and 8 bases from J, with 14 bases between. CDR1 SNHLY and CDR2 FYNNEI come from the germline V gene. The CDR3 contains 12 residues. The CDR3 nucleotides read TGTGCCAGCAAGTACGCGGAAGCAGAAGCTTTCTTT. Encoded protein: CASKYAEAEAFF.

This chain joins TRBV5-1 and TRBJ2-3; D not certain. V dropped 4 bases and J dropped 6 bases, with 9 bases sitting between them. This CDR3 has 12 amino acids. CDR1 is SGHRS and CDR2 is YFSETQ in the germline V gene. CDR3 protein: CASSGEEDTQYF. The CDR3 region has the DNA TGCGCCAGCAGCGGTGAAGAGGATACGCAGTATTTT.

The V gene is TRBV28, the J gene TRBJ1-5; D remains unclear. The CDR3 sequence is 10 residues long. Germline V CDR1 and CDR2: MDHEN, SYDVKM. CDR3 in DNA: TGTGGTACGGGCAATCAGCCCCAGCATTTT. Its translation: CGTGNQPQHF. The entire variable domain, with the rest obtained from reference TRBV28 and TRBJ1-5, is as follows: DVKVTQSSRYLVKRTGEKVFLECVQDMDHENMFWYRQDPGLGLRLIYFSYDVKMKEKGDIPEGYSVSREKKERFSLILESASTNQTSMYLCGTGNQPQHFGDGTRLSIL.

The chain links TRBV10-3 to TRBJ1-2, with D hard to call. The germline V gene has CDR1 ENHRY and CDR2 SYGVKD. V lost 4 bases and J 0 bases, leaving 9 bases between the germline ends. The CDR3 has 14 amino acids. The CDR3 bases are TGTGCCATCAGTGGGTTGAGAGCTAACTATGGCTACACCTTC. Its protein is CAISGLRANYGYTF.

The chain joins TRBV3-1 (or the pseudogene TRBV3-2) to TRBJ2-1; TRBD1 aligns across 12 bases. Germline V gene sequence: CDR1 LGHDT, CDR2 YNNKEL (reference sequence). The CDR3 runs 15 residues. The ends lost 4 bases at V and 7 bases at J; junction bases unmatched: 5. DNA of the CDR3: TGTGCCAGCAGCCTTGGGACAGGGGGCCTTAATGAGCAGTTCTTC. This codes for CASSLGTGGLNEQFF.